This TCR beta chain came from a study of shared clonotypes between healthy human individuals. General study results and limits: Naive subsets generally exceeded memory subsets in estimated richness. The sharing of 4% to 5.5% of naive CD4 clonotypes was seen across a handful of donors.

TCRdb's table, derived via immunoSEQ multiplex PCR, lists solely in-frame clones and lacks some. The data hold about 980,000 clones, with 70% to 85% observed a single time. Notes on this clone: Its antigen remains unknown.

Trimming pared 5 bases from V and 5 bases from J, leaving 13 bases between. CDR3 length equals 14 residues. Germline V gene lookup returns CDR1 LNHNV and CDR2 YYDKDF (reference sequence). This TCR was recovered from a young man in good health. V and J are TRBV15 and TRBJ2-4; D is undetermined. The sequencing input was memory CD4+ T cells sorted from blood. Subset noted: CD45RA-negative fraction. CDR3 DNA: TGTGCCACCAGCGGTGGACGAGGAGAAAACATTCAGTACTTC. It codes for CATSGGRGENIQYF.